One and the same sample provided the 21 T cell receptor beta chains below, sequenced in a study of CD8 T cells in Susac syndrome. An input of roughly 0.45 to 1 ug of RNA was subjected to reverse transcription using random hexamers. Each CDR3 protein gets one entry after TCRdb re-called the immunoSEQ multiplex PCR reads with MiXCR. The sample has about 280,000 distinct CDR3 sequences, more than 75% seen once; the top ten hold over 0.09%. The sample taken for sequencing was CD8+ T cells from PBMCs. The receptors derive from a human donor with multiple sclerosis.

This chain links TRBV11-2 with TRBJ2-1; the D is unclear. Germline V gene lookup returns CDR1 SGHAT and CDR2 FQNNGV. V was trimmed by 7 bases and J by 0 bases, leaving 10 bases between them. The length of the CDR3 is 14 residues. The CDR3 DNA reads as TGTGCCAGCACTTCGACGGCCTCCTACAATGAGCAGTTCTTC. Its protein is CASTSTASYNEQFF.

This chain joins TRBV27 and TRBJ2-7, with D maybe TRBD1 (5 bases). This CDR3 is built from 14 residues. Germline CDR1 MNHEY, CDR2 SMNVEV (reference sequence). V was pared by 0 bases and J by 6 bases, with 12 bases between. The CDR3 DNA follows: TGTGCCAGCAGTTTATCGAAGGGGATTGGCGAGCAGTACTTC. Translation gives CASSLSKGIGEQYF.

V usage is TRBV14 and J usage is TRBJ2-7; perhaps TRBD1 as D (6 bases). The V gene lost 6 bases and the J gene lost 2 bases, with 14 bases spanning the gap. This CDR3 is built from 14 residues. The germline V gene has CDR1 SGHDN and CDR2 FVKESK. The CDR3, as DNA: TGTGCCAGCAGTACAGGGTGGGGGACCTACGAGCAGTACTTC. It codes for CASSTGWGTYEQYF.

The CDR3 here is CASSLPRWSGANVLTF. The CDR3 DNA is TGTGCCAGCAGCTTACCCCGTTGGTCTGGGGCCAACGTCCTGACTTTC. This chain links TRBV7-3 with TRBJ2-6; D gene unclear. The V and J ends lost 2 bases and 1 base respectively, with 9 bases between them. Germline CDR1 SGHTA, CDR2 FQGTGA. The CDR3 is 16 residues long.

As to this clonotype: One junction end disagrees with the germline gene, perhaps due to a read error. V gene TRBV12-3 or TRBV12-4 combines with J gene TRBJ2-1, with 7 bases that match TRBD2. This CDR3 region has 12 residues. CDR3 bases: TGTGCCAGCAGCCCAGATGTGCTAGCGGTGGCCTTC. As protein: CASSPDVLAVAF.

The chain uses TRBV7-9 and TRBJ2-1; TRBD1 agrees at 9 bases. The CDR3 has 15 residues. The V and J ends lost 7 bases and 3 bases, in that order; junction bases with no gene match: 7. Germline V gene data show CDR1 as SEHNR and CDR2 as FQNEAQ (reference sequence). This CDR3 is CASTLQGAVYNEQFF. The DNA for the CDR3 is TGTGCCAGCACCCTACAGGGGGCCGTCTACAATGAGCAGTTCTTC.

The genes are TRBV29-1 and TRBJ2-7, with a possible D match to TRBD1 (6 bases). Germline lookup yields CDR1 SQVTM and CDR2 ANQGSEA. The length of the CDR3 is 11 residues. The ends were cut back, 6 bases at V and 6 bases at J, with 12 bases in the middle. Written as DNA, the CDR3 is TGCAGCGTAGAACAGGGTAGCGAGCAGTACTTC. This gives the protein CSVEQGSEQYF.

The V gene is TRBV5-1, the J gene TRBJ2-1, with D uncertain. Germline assignment: CDR1 SGHRS and CDR2 YFSETQ. The CDR3 extends over 15 amino acids. Trimming took off 2 bases at V and 10 bases at J, with 19 bases between the two ends. The CDR3 spells CASSFLGPPIDEQFF. CDR3 sequence (DNA): TGCGCCAGCAGCTTCCTGGGCCCTCCAATAGACGAGCAGTTCTTC. Full variable domain (outside the CDR3, taken from reference TRBV5-1 and TRBJ2-1): KAGVTQTPRYLIKTRGQQVTLSCSPISGHRSVSWYQQTPGQGLQFLFEYFSETQRNKGNFPGRFSGRQFSNSRSEMNVSTLELGDSALYLCASSFLGPPIDEQFFGPGTRLTVL.

A single count supports this clonotype. This chain uses TRBV29-1 with TRBJ2-2, with 8 bases matching TRBD2. Trimming removed 3 bases from V and 4 bases from J; junction bases left unmatched: 1. Germline CDR1 and CDR2: SQVTM and ANQGSEA. There are 13 residues in the CDR3. CDR3: CSVEREATGELFF. In DNA, the CDR3 is TGCAGCGTTGAGCGGGAGGCCACCGGGGAGCTGTTTTTT.

The chain couples TRBV5-1 to TRBJ2-5; D not resolved. The CDR3 totals 12 residues. Germline V gene data show CDR1 as SGHRS and CDR2 as YFSETQ. The ends were cut back, 0 bases at V and 9 bases at J, with 9 bases in the middle. CDR3 nucleotides: TGCGCCAGCAGCTTGGGATCGTTGTCCCAGTACTTC. Its protein is CASSLGSLSQYF.

The chain links TRBV12-5 to TRBJ2-5; TRBD2 agrees at 8 bases. J was trimmed by 4 bases and V by 1 base; bases with no gene match: 2. The CDR3 covers 14 residues. Germline CDR1 LGHNT, CDR2 FRNRAP. In DNA form, the CDR3 reads TGTGCTAGTGGTTTGGCCCTAGCGGGAGAGACCCAGTACTTC. Amino acid sequence: CASGLALAGETQYF.

The chain is built from TRBV5-4 and TRBJ1-1, with 8 bases lining up with TRBD1. The CDR3 extends over 14 amino acids. CDR1 and CDR2 from the germline V gene are SGHNT and YYREEE (reference sequence). V lost 4 bases and J lost 5; bases outside the gene matches: 7. The CDR3 nucleotides are TGTGCCAGCAGCCTTGCCGACAGGGGTACTGAAGCTTTCTTT. Translating it yields CASSLADRGTEAFF.

The chain has TRBV28 and TRBJ1-1; no clear D. This CDR3 is built from 12 residues. The V and J ends lost 4 bases and 8 bases respectively, with 11 bases between them. The germline CDR1 and CDR2 sequences are MDHEN and SYDVKM. CDR3 coding DNA: TGTGCCAGCAGTTCCTGGGCCGACGAAGCTTTCTTT. As protein: CASSSWADEAFF.

The rearrangement joins TRBV9 to TRBJ2-1; D might be TRBD1 or TRBD2, each matching 6 bases. The CDR3 consists of 15 residues. Germline V gives CDR1 SGDLS, CDR2 YYNGEE. V was trimmed by 0 bases and J by 6 bases, leaving 13 bases between them. For the CDR3, the DNA is TGTGCCAGCAGCGTAGGGGGGGCGCCGGTCAATGAGCAGTTCTTC. Its protein is CASSVGGAPVNEQFF.

J is TRBJ2-1 and V is TRBV28, with D tentatively TRBD2 (6 bases). The CDR3 spans 17 residues. The germline V and J ends were trimmed by 3 bases and 2 bases, with 17 bases remaining between them. Germline assignment: CDR1 MDHEN and CDR2 SYDVKM. Written as DNA, the CDR3 is TGTGCCAGCAGTTTCGGGACTCGACGCCGAGCCTACAATGAGCAGTTCTTC. It specifies CASSFGTRRRAYNEQFF.

The J gene is TRBJ2-1, the V gene TRBV30; D ambiguous. Germline-derived CDR1 and CDR2 are GTSNPN and SVGIG (reference sequence). This CDR3 is built from 12 residues. V was shortened by 5 bases and J by 0 bases, with 5 bases between the two germline ends. CDR3 protein: CAWAFSYNEQFF. As DNA, the CDR3 is TGTGCCTGGGCATTCTCCTACAATGAGCAGTTCTTC.

This clonotype has a handful of counts. The CDR3 loop is CASSLRPGSELDEQYF. Written as DNA, the CDR3 is TGTGCCAGCAGCTTACGTCCAGGGTCGGAGTTAGACGAGCAGTACTTC. The J gene is TRBJ2-7, the V gene TRBV7-9; maybe TRBD1 (5 bases). The V end lost 2 bases, the J end lost 5 bases, and 19 bases lay between the germline ends. Germline-derived CDR1 and CDR2 are SEHNR and FQNEAQ (reference sequence). The CDR3 is 16 residues long. The full variable domain, completed using reference TRBV7-9 and TRBJ2-7, is DTGVSQNPRHKITKRGQNVTFRCDPISEHNRLYWYRQTLGQGPEFLTYFQNEAQLEKSRLLSDRFSAERPKGSFSTLEIQRTEQGDSAMYLCASSLRPGSELDEQYFGPGTRLTVT.

This clonotype has more than one count but fewer than ten. V gene TRBV5-1 combines with J gene TRBJ2-7, with TRBD2 matching 12 bases. The CDR3 has 16 residues. Per the germline V gene, CDR1 is SGHRS and CDR2 is YFSETQ. The V and J ends lost 4 bases and 2 bases, in that order; junction bases with no gene match: 7. The CDR3 here is CASSPTSGRRPYEQYF. CDR3 nucleotides: TGCGCCAGCAGCCCCACTAGCGGGAGGCGCCCCTACGAGCAGTACTTC.

The genes are TRBV9 and TRBJ2-3; TRBD2 matches at 11 bases. From germline, CDR1 is SGDLS and CDR2 YYNGEE. The junction had 8 bases not matched to a gene; V was cut back by 0 bases and J by 5 bases. This CDR3 comprises 17 residues. CDR3 nucleotide sequence: TGTGCCAGCAGCGTAGTTGGTAGCGGGAGGGCAGAAGATACGCAGTATTTT. This codes for CASSVVGSGRAEDTQYF.

The chain uses TRBV6-5 and TRBJ1-6; D remains unclear. V gave up 6 bases and J gave up 9 bases, with 12 bases separating them. This CDR3 contains 13 residues. From germline, CDR1 is MNHEY and CDR2 SVGAGI. CDR3 bases: TGTGCCAGCAGGCCAGACCTGGGTTCACCCCTCCACTTT. This gives the protein CASRPDLGSPLHF.

The V and J genes are TRBV19 and TRBJ1-6; 8 bases are a match to TRBD1. The CDR3 totals 15 residues. The V gene's germline CDR1 is LNHDA and CDR2 SQIVND (reference sequence). J lost 10 bases, V lost 4 bases, and 9 bases had no gene match. In DNA form, the CDR3 reads TGTGCCAGTAGTACGACAGGGGCGCTAAAATCACCCCTCCACTTT. It codes for CASSTTGALKSPLHF. The whole variable domain, filled in from reference TRBV19 and TRBJ1-6, reads DGGITQSPKYLFRKEGQNVTLSCEQNLNHDAMYWYRQDPGQGLRLIYYSQIVNDFQKGDIAEGYSVSREKKESFPLTVTSAQKNPTAFYLCASSTTGALKSPLHFGNGTRLTVT.